The clone carrying this T cell receptor beta chain was seen only a few times. Its antigen is currently unknown. These data are taken from a study of CD8+ T cells in alopecia areata. Study-wide background: Treatment of the treated patients consisted of oral tofacitinib, 5 to 10 mg twice daily. Overall study findings and caveats: Tissue-resident alphabeta T cells belonging to normal skin likewise get sequenced within scalp specimens. With patients, TCR sharing proved less clear than in mice, a difference possibly related to HLA.

The V end lost 1 base, the J end lost 9 bases, and 10 bases lay between the germline ends. The germline CDR1 and CDR2 sequences are SEHNR and FQNEAQ (reference sequence). CDR3 size: 13 residues. Peripheral blood samples and lesional scalp punch biopsies were obtained from alopecia areata patients. Reverse transcription of extracted RNA yielded cDNA, which provided the sequencing template. The table came from immunoSEQ multiplex PCR; TCRdb's copy has only in-frame clones and leaves some out. Among almost 250,000 clones, roughly 69% were seen once, and the ten largest hold 1% to 1.5%. Specimen: CD4+ T cells sorted from blood, collected at week 0. The chain combines TRBV7-9 with TRBJ2-1; no clear D. The TCR sequence derives from a human donor with alopecia areata. The CDR3 loop is CASSLGGESEQFF. CDR3 coding DNA: TGTGCCAGCAGCTTAGGAGGCGAGAGTGAGCAGTTCTTC.